This paragraph reports one TCR beta chain. Antigen unknown. Reverse transcription used approximately 500 ng RNA and constant-region primers for alpha and beta. Alpha and beta chain libraries were made separately by chain-specific third strand synthesis with multiplexing indices. In TCRdb, the 5' RACE reads were re-called with MiXCR into one record per CDR3 protein. The data hold approximately 11,000 distinct CDR3 sequences, with 9.3% observed a single time. No cell fractionation was done, so the repertoire covers all unsorted peripheral blood T cells. CDR3 length equals 14 residues. V lost 4 bases and J 2 bases, leaving 12 bases between the germline ends. Germline lookup yields CDR1 LNHDA and CDR2 SQIVND (reference sequence). These data belong to a study of HIV-infected patients and healthy controls. In the study overall: In 14 of 16 patients, CD4 counts climbed slightly after three months but remained subnormal. Study-wide results and limits: Study cohorts differed slightly in age and sex, but this did not explain diversity differences.

The rearrangement uses TRBV19 and TRBJ2-7, with D perhaps TRBD1 (6 bases). The clonotype comes from an adult with HIV infection. The donor label of this sample is uncertain. This specimen was blood, taken before antiretroviral therapy. CDR3 coding DNA: TGTGCCAGTAGTAAACAGGGATATCCCTACGAGCAGTACTTC. The encoded protein is CASSKQGYPYEQYF. The complete variable domain, with remaining parts taken from reference TRBV19 and TRBJ2-7, reads DGGITQSPKYLFRKEGQNVTLSCEQNLNHDAMYWYRQDPGQGLRLIYYSQIVNDFQKGDIAEGYSVSREKKESFPLTVTSAQKNPTAFYLCASSKQGYPYEQYFGPGTRLTVT.